Below are 8 T cell receptor beta chains sequenced from a single sample in a study of shared clonotypes between healthy human individuals. Only CD45RO-negative cells positively selected for CCR7 counted as naive CD8 cells, so terminally differentiated effector memory CD45RA+ cells were excluded. Generated by immunoSEQ multiplex PCR, the TCRdb table keeps only in-frame clones and is missing some. The sample lists under 2,000,000 clones; about 95% were seen once. The sample was naive CD8+ T cells sorted from blood. Receptors originate from a man aged 18 to 30 in good health.

J is TRBJ2-7 and V is TRBV11-3; D possibly corresponds to TRBD1 (6 bases). The CDR3 runs 11 residues. V was shortened by 5 bases and J by 4 bases, with 6 bases between the two germline ends. Germline V gene lookup returns CDR1 SGHNT and CDR2 YENEEA. As DNA, the CDR3 is TGTGCCAGCAGCACAGGGTACGAGCAGTACTTC. Translation: CASSTGYEQYF.

This chain links TRBV11-2 with TRBJ1-1, with 8 bases matching TRBD1. V was pared by 1 base and J by 3 bases, with 4 bases of the junction left unmatched. This CDR3 region has 15 residues. From germline, CDR1 is SGHAT and CDR2 FQNNGV. CDR3 bases: TGTGCCAGCAGCTTAGTGGAGACAGGGGACACTGAAGCTTTCTTT. Amino acid sequence: CASSLVETGDTEAFF.

This sequence joins TRBV7-2 and TRBJ2-3, with 15 nucleotides matching TRBD2. The CDR3 is 17 amino acids. CDR1 and CDR2 (germline): SGHTA, FQGNSA. J lost 2 bases, V lost 4 bases, and 4 bases had no gene match. CDR3 nucleotides: TGTGCCAGCAGCTACGGACTAGCGGGGGGGCTCACAGATACGCAGTATTTT. It translates to CASSYGLAGGLTDTQYF.

The gene calls are TRBV15 and TRBJ1-1; D unresolved. Trimming removed 4 bases at V and 8 bases at J, with 17 bases between. This CDR3 spans 14 amino acids. Germline V gives CDR1 LNHNV, CDR2 YYDKDF (reference sequence). The CDR3 loop reads CATSMKEGGGEAFF. The CDR3 nucleotides are TGTGCCACCAGCATGAAAGAGGGAGGAGGGGAAGCTTTCTTT. The full variable domain, with the rest looked up from reference TRBV15 and TRBJ1-1, is DAMVIQNPRYQVTQFGKPVTLSCSQTLNHNVMYWYQQKSSQAPKLLFHYYDKDFNNEADTPDNFQSRRPNTSFCFLDIRSPGLGDTAMYLCATSMKEGGGEAFFGQGTRLTVV.

As concerns this clone: Other DNA sequences in this specimen translate into the identical CDR3. The V call is TRBV27, the J call TRBJ2-7; TRBD1 matches at 9 bases. After removal of 9 bases from V and 0 bases from J, the junction contained 3 bases not matched to a gene. Germline lookup yields CDR1 MNHEY and CDR2 SMNVEV (reference sequence). The CDR3 is made up of 13 amino acids. DNA for the CDR3: TGTGCCAGTGGGACAGGGAGCTCCTACGAGCAGTACTTC. Its translation: CASGTGSSYEQYF.

The rearrangement links TRBV5-1 to TRBJ1-1; TRBD1 is a possible D gene (6 bases). V lost 6 bases and J 2 bases, leaving 11 bases between the germline ends. Germline CDR1 reads SGHRS; CDR2 reads YFSETQ. CDR3 length: 13 residues. The CDR3 loop is CASKTGSNTEAFF. The CDR3, as DNA: TGCGCCAGCAAGACAGGATCCAACACTGAAGCTTTCTTT.

The chain links TRBV6-5 to TRBJ2-3, with a weak D call TRBD2 (6 bases). The CDR3 is 15 residues long. Germline loops: CDR1 MNHEY, CDR2 SVGAGI. With 8 bases removed from V and 2 bases from J, the gap between germline ends came to 17 bases. The DNA for the CDR3 is TGTGCCAGCCGGAAATATAGCGGTTACACAGATACGCAGTATTTT. This gives the protein CASRKYSGYTDTQYF.

The chain employs TRBV4-1 and TRBJ2-7; TRBD2 might be the D (6 bases). Germline V gene lookup returns CDR1 MGHRA and CDR2 YSYEKL. This CDR3 has 18 amino acids. V was pared by 0 bases and J by 0 bases, with 18 bases between. This CDR3 is CASSQDSPSEIISYEQYF. The CDR3 nucleotides are TGCGCCAGCAGCCAAGATTCGCCTAGCGAAATTATCTCCTACGAGCAGTACTTC.